These 9 T cell receptor beta chains came from one sample sequenced in a study of CD8+ T cells in alopecia areata. As the sequencing template, cDNA was produced by extracting RNA and reverse transcribing it. Using immunoSEQ multiplex PCR, the repertoire was profiled, and TCRdb retains in-frame clones only, with some absent. Sampling found about 110,000 clones, none seen once. The sequencing input was lesional skin. Source of these receptors: a C3H/HeJ mouse with alopecia areata. Strain haplotype at MHC: H2-k.

In its sample, this clone was seen a few times. The germline and genes are mouse ones. Read sequence stops 4 residues before the CDR3 end, and the germline J gene provides the missing end. J is TRBJ1-4 and V is TRBV13-3; 7 nucleotides match TRBD1. Germline assignment: CDR1 NNHDY and CDR2 SYVADS. The trim removed 0 bases at V and 0 bases at J, leaving 5 bases unmatched. The CDR3 length is 17 residues. The sequenced CDR3 bases are TGTGCCAGCAGTGATGCATACGGGACAGTTTCCAACGAA. Its translation: CASSDAYGTVSNE. From start to end, the CDR3 is CASSDAYGTVSNERLFF.

About this clone itself: Genes here carry mouse names. Different DNA sequences within this sample yield the same CDR3. CDR3 bases read: TGTGCCAGCAGTGATCTGGGGGGGCGAGCAGAA. It specifies CASSDLGGRAE. The full CDR3 sequence reads CASSDLGGRAETLYF. The chain combines TRBV13-1 with TRBJ2-3, with 10 bases aligning to TRBD2. The CDR3 extends 4 residues past the end of the read, so its final part is completed from the germline J gene. The CDR3 covers 15 residues. CDR1 is NSHNY and CDR2 is SYGAGN in the germline V gene. With 1 base clipped from V and 3 bases from J, the junction kept 2 bases outside the gene matches.

Comments on this clone: These gene names are mouse names. Sequencing ends 4 residues short of the CDR3 end; the germline J gene provides the rest. The chain carries TRBV13-3 and TRBJ2-7, with 7 bases matching TRBD2. V was clipped by 6 bases and J by 0 bases; unmatched bases: 3. The CDR3 has 13 amino acids. Germline CDR1 is NNHDY and CDR2 is SYVADS. CDR3 residues: CASKVGGSYEQYF. Incomplete CDR3 DNA: TGTGCCAGCAAGGTGGGGGGCTCCTAT.

This clone has only a few counts. Mouse gene names apply. The CDR3 end falls 4 residues outside the read, so it is completed with the germline J gene. The chain couples TRBV19 to TRBJ2-7, with 10 bases identical to TRBD2. The junction had 6 bases not matched to a gene; V was cut back by 6 bases and J by 0 bases. The CDR3 totals 15 residues. Germline assignment: CDR1 FNHDT and CDR2 SITEND (reference sequence). The CDR3 here is CASTPWGGSSYEQYF. The CDR3 bases that were read are TGTGCCAGCACCCCCTGGGGGGGCAGCTCCTAT. Full variable domain (rest looked up from reference TRBV19 and TRBJ2-7): GGIITQTPKFLIGQEGQKLTLKCQQNFNHDTMYWYRQDSGKGLRLIYYSITENDLQKGDLSEGYDASREKKSSFSLTVTSAQKNEMAVFLCASTPWGGSSYEQYFGPGTRLTVL.

This clone was recorded a few times. Germline and genes here are mouse. The read ends 4 residues shy of where the CDR3 ends; the end is completed using the germline J gene. The rearrangement uses TRBV13-3 and TRBJ2-1; TRBD2 might be the D (5 bases). Trimming removed 2 bases at V and 1 base at J, with 10 bases between. In germline, CDR1 is NNHDY, CDR2 SYVADS. This CDR3 contains 15 residues. CDR3 amino acids: CASSESWENYAEQFF. The sequenced CDR3 bases are TGTGCCAGCAGTGAGTCCTGGGAGAACTATGCT.

In its sample, this clone was seen a few times. Genes here carry mouse names. The CDR3 end falls 4 residues outside the read, so it is completed with the germline J gene. The rearrangement joins TRBV19 to TRBJ2-5, with TRBD2 identical over 10 bases. CDR3 length: 17 amino acids. The ends lost 4 bases at V and 1 base at J; junction bases unmatched: 9. Germline CDR1 FNHDT, CDR2 SITEND (reference sequence). The CDR3 is CASSPDWGDGDQDTQYF. CDR3 DNA, as far as it was read: TGTGCCAGCAGTCCAGACTGGGGGGACGGGGACCAAGAC.

This clone has more than one count but fewer than ten. Genes and germline are mouse. Sequencing ends 4 residues short of the CDR3 end; the germline J gene provides the rest. The J gene is TRBJ2-4, the V gene TRBV13-3; TRBD2 agrees at 8 bases. Losses at the gene ends were 0 bases for V and 2 bases for J; bases not matched to a gene: 2. The CDR3 spans 15 residues. In germline, CDR1 is NNHDY, CDR2 SYVADS. CDR3 DNA, as far as it was read: TGTGCCAGCAGTGATGCTGGGGGGAATCAAAAC. Protein product: CASSDAGGNQN. The whole CDR3 sequence is CASSDAGGNQNTLYF.

Turning to this clone: The germline and genes are mouse ones. Sequencing ends 4 residues short of the CDR3 end; the germline J gene provides the rest. The rearrangement links TRBV19 to TRBJ1-4, with 9 bases that match TRBD1. Trimming removed 6 bases from V and 0 bases from J; junction bases left unmatched: 6. The CDR3 has 16 residues. Germline CDR1 is FNHDT and CDR2 is SITEND (reference sequence). CDR3 DNA, as far as it was read: TGTGCCAGCACCCTCCGGGACAGGGTTTCCAACGAA. Its translation is CASTLRDRVSNE. The full CDR3 reads CASTLRDRVSNERLFF.

In this sample, this clone turned up a few times. Gene names and germline refer to mouse. From the germline J gene comes the end of the CDR3, since the read stops 4 residues before it. Other DNA sequences within the sample encode an identical CDR3. The J gene is TRBJ1-1, the V gene TRBV13-3; TRBD1 matches at 7 bases. Trimming took 0 bases from V and 1 from J; bases not matched to a gene: 3. CDR3 size: 15 residues. CDR1 is NNHDY and CDR2 is SYVADS in the germline V gene. The sequenced part of the CDR3 DNA is TGTGCCAGCAGTGATGCACGGGACAGAAACACA. Its protein is CASSDARDRNT. In full, the CDR3 reads CASSDARDRNTEVFF.